Each of the 12 T cell receptor delta chains below was sequenced from the same sample in a study of γδ T cells in repeated Plasmodium falciparum infection. TCRdb reanalysed the multiplex PCR reads with CATT. The table shows around 86,000 delta-chain clones, with 1.4% occurring only once. Gammadelta T cells were flow-sorted from PBMC into Vgamma9/Vdelta2+ and Vdelta2-negative populations for bulk analysis. Sequenced: gamma-delta T cells from blood. These receptors all stem from a pool of human donors (malaria-infected and uninfected, not separated).

This clone was seen a few times. A far larger clone is just one base off, so this is likely a read error. Within the sample, other DNA sequences also encode this same CDR3. The chain employs TRDV1 and TRDJ1; the match to TRDD3 covers 10 bases. The J gene was not available in TCRdb and was assigned here by matching the DNA to germline segments. The CDR3 has 15 amino acids. Germline CDR1 reads TSWWSYY; CDR2 reads QGS. The DNA for the CDR3 is TGTGCGCTTGGGGAACTACCCCGTCACTGGGGGATACTCATCTTT. It is translated as CALGELPRHWGILIF.

Points on this clone: The protein given by TCRdb reflects a much larger clone and differs at residue 5 from this DNA's translation, likely from a read error; the protein shown is the DNA's translation. This CDR3 reads CACDTLPRTGGLLSWDTRQMFF. The CDR3 DNA reads as TGTGCCTGTGACACCCTACCCCGTACTGGGGGACTACTCTCCTGGGACACCCGACAGATGTTTTTC. This chain links TRDV2 with TRDJ3; 9 bases align to TRDD3. The J gene comes from matching the DNA to germline here; TCRdb lacks it. V was clipped by 0 bases and J by 0 bases; unmatched bases: 14. This CDR3 spans 22 amino acids. Germline assignment: CDR1 GEAIGNYY and CDR2 EKD.

Comment on this clone: For this DNA, TCRdb reports the protein of a much larger clone, which diverges at residue 3, most likely from a read error; the protein presented here is translated directly from the DNA. This chain connects TRDV2 to TRDJ3; 8 nucleotides match TRDD3. TCRdb lists no J gene, so it was determined here by aligning the DNA to germline. The germline V gene has CDR1 GEAIGNYY and CDR2 EKD. This CDR3 is 24 amino acids long. In DNA, the CDR3 is TGTGCCTATGACTCCGTGGCGTCCCGTGAAGTTACTGGGGGTCGAAAGTGGGACACCCGACAGATGTTTTTC. It is translated as CAYDSVASREVTGGRKWDTRQMFF.

This clone was seen more than once but under ten times. The protein TCRdb lists belongs to a much larger clone and differs from this DNA's translation at residue 7, which points to a read error; the protein shown is made from the DNA. The J gene is TRDJ1, the V gene TRDV2; the match to TRDD3 covers 10 bases. TCRdb is silent on the J gene; assignment here came from matching the DNA to germline. The V gene end was trimmed by 0 bases and the J gene end by 8 bases; junction bases not matched to a gene: 29. Germline V gene data show CDR1 as GEAIGNYY and CDR2 as EKD. This CDR3 contains 22 residues. The CDR3 loop is CACDTVDRPSMGDTRPHPKLIF. CDR3 bases: TGTGCCTGTGACACCGTAGATCGGCCGTCAATGGGGGATACACGTCCTCATCCAAAACTCATCTTT.

There are a few counts of this clone. For this DNA, TCRdb reports the protein of a much larger clone, which diverges at residue 9, most likely from a read error; the protein presented here is translated directly from the DNA. The V gene is TRDV2, the J gene TRDJ2; D gene unclear. The J gene is not listed in TCRdb, so it was assigned here from a DNA match to germline. The V gene's germline CDR1 is GEAIGNYY and CDR2 EKD. With 3 bases removed from V and 0 bases from J, the gap between germline ends came to 22 bases. The length of the CDR3 is 19 residues. CDR3 coding DNA: TGTGCCTGTGACCCTCTAAGTGGGAATAACCCCGCTTTGACAGCACAACTCTTCTTT. It encodes CACDPLSGNNPALTAQLFF.

Regarding this clone: A read error likely explains this, since a far larger clone differs by one base. Additional DNA sequences in this sample encode the identical CDR3. The rearrangement links TRDV2 to TRDJ1; 10 nucleotides align to TRDD3. Since TCRdb gives no J gene, matching the DNA to germline was used here to assign it. The germline V gene encodes CDR1 GEAIGNYY and CDR2 EKD. The CDR3 is made up of 23 amino acids. The CDR3 loop is CACDTNAKSSAVLGDFHTDKLIF. In DNA, the CDR3 is TGTGCTTGTGACACGAACGCCAAGTCCTCCGCCGTACTGGGGGATTTCCACACCGATAAACTCATCTTT.

This clone was recorded many times. V is TRDV1 and J is TRDJ1; 8 bases map to TRDD3. Germline V CDR1 and CDR2: TSWWSYY, QGS. The CDR3 extends over 18 amino acids. The V gene end was trimmed by 1 base and the J gene end by 10 bases; junction bases not matched to a gene: 20. The CDR3 sequence: CALGERKHPILGAGALIF. In DNA, the CDR3 is TGTGCTCTTGGGGAACGAAAACACCCAATACTGGGGGCCGGTGCACTCATCTTT.

In regard to this clone: This DNA's translation differs at residue 7 from TCRdb's protein, which comes from a much larger clone; a read error is likely, and the protein shown is translated from the DNA. The V and J genes are TRDV2 and TRDJ1; 10 nucleotides match TRDD3. The J gene was missing in TCRdb and was found by matching the end of the DNA to germline. Germline V gene lookup returns CDR1 GEAIGNYY and CDR2 EKD. The CDR3 contains 16 residues. The trim removed 0 bases at V and 9 bases at J, leaving 12 bases unmatched. In nucleotides, the CDR3 is TGTGCCTGTGACACCCTTTCCCACCTGGGGGATAATGAACTCATCTTT. Translating it yields CACDTLSHLGDNELIF.

This clone was picked up many times. TCRdb assigns this DNA the protein of a much larger clone, which departs from its translation at residue 7; this likely reflects a read error, and the protein shown comes from translating the DNA. The rearrangement uses TRDV2 and TRDJ2, with D possibly matching TRDD3 (5 bases). No J gene is reported in TCRdb; it was inferred here by comparing the DNA with germline. V gave up 0 bases and J gave up 4 bases, with 11 bases separating them. The CDR3 is made up of 15 amino acids. Per the germline V gene, CDR1 is GEAIGNYY and CDR2 is EKD. This chain's CDR3 is CACDTLRDPTAQLFF. In DNA form, the CDR3 reads TGTGCCTGTGACACCCTGAGGGATCCGACAGCACAACTCTTCTTT.

As to this clone: A far bigger clonotype differs at one base, so this is likely a read error. In the same sample, other DNA sequences code for this CDR3. The chain recombines TRDV2 with TRDJ1; D unresolved. TCRdb gives no J gene; it was assigned here by matching the DNA to germline. The CDR3 length is 21 residues. V gave up 0 bases and J gave up 4 bases, with 32 bases separating them. Germline V lookup: CDR1 GEAIGNYY, CDR2 EKD. This CDR3 is CACDTVQGAKNFQGEGDKLIF. The CDR3 DNA follows: TGTGCCTGTGACACCGTTCAAGGGGCTAAAAATTTCCAGGGCGAAGGCGATAAACTCATCTTT.

As concerns this clone: The protein that TCRdb holds for this DNA derives from a much larger clone and differs from the translated DNA at residue 5, which likely indicates a read error; the protein shown here is translated from the DNA. The chain employs TRDV1 and TRDJ1, with 9 bases matching TRDD3. With V trimmed by 5 bases and J by 0 bases, 19 bases remained unmatched. Per germline, CDR1 TSWWSYY and CDR2 QGS. The CDR3 extends over 20 amino acids. For the CDR3, the DNA is TGTGCTCTTGGGAAATTTCTTTACGGTCATCGGGGGATACACACCGATAAACTCATCTTT. Amino acid sequence: CALGKFLYGHRGIHTDKLIF.

On this clone itself: This likely stems from a read error, as it lies one base from a far larger clone. The same CDR3 is also encoded by other DNA sequences in this sample. The V call is TRDV1, the J call TRDJ1; 7 bases map to TRDD3. No J segment appears in TCRdb, so it was assigned here by matching the sequence to germline. Germline CDR1 reads TSWWSYY; CDR2 reads QGS. Unmatched junction bases numbered 21, after V lost 2 bases and J lost 0 bases. The CDR3 is 21 residues long. This CDR3 is CALGESHPPVLGRVYTDKLIF. CDR3 nucleotides: TGTGCTCTTGGGGAAAGTCACCCTCCTGTACTGGGGAGGGTCTACACCGATAAACTCATCTTT.